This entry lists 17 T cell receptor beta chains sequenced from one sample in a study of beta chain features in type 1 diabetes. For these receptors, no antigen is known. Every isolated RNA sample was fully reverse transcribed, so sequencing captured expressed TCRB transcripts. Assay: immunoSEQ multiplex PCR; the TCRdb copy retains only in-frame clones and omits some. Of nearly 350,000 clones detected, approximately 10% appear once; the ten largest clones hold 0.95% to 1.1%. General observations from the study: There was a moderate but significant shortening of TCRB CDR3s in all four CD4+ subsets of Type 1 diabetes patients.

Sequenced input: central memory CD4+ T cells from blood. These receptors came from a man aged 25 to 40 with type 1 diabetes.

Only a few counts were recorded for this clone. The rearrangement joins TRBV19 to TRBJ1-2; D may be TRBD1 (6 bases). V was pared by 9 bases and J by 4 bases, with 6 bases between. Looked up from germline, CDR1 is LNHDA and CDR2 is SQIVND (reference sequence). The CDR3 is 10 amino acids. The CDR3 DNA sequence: TGTGCCAGACAGGGCTATGGCTACACCTTC. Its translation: CARQGYGYTF.

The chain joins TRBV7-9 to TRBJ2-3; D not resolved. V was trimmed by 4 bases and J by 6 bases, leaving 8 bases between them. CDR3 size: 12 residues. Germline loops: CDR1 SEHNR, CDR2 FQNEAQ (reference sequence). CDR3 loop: CASSSKVDTQYF. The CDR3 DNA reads TGTGCCAGCAGCTCCAAGGTTGATACGCAGTATTTT.

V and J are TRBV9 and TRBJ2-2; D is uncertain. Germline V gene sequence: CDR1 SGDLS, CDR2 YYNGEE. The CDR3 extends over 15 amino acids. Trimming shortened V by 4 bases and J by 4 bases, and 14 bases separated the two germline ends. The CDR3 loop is CASSPGSQPTGELFF. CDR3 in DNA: TGTGCCAGCAGCCCCGGGTCCCAGCCCACCGGGGAGCTGTTTTTT.

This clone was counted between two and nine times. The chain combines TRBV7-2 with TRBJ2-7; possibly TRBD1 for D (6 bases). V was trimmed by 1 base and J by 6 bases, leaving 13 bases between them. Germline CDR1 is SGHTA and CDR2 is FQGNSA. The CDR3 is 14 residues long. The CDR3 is CASSLVNRVGEQYF. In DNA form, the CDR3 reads TGTGCCAGCAGCTTAGTTAACAGGGTAGGCGAGCAGTACTTC.

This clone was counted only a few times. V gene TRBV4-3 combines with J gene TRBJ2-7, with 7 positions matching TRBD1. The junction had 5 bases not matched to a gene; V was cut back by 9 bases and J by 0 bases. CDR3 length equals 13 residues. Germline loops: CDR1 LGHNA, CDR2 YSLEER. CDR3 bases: TGCGCCAGGCCGGGGACAGTCTCCTACGAGCAGTACTTC. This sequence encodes CARPGTVSYEQYF.

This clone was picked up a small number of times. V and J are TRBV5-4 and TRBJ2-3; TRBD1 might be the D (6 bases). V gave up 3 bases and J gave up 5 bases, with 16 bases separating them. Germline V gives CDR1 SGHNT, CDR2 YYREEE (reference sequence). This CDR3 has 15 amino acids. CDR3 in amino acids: CASSSPGQGGDTQYF. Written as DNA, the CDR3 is TGTGCCAGCAGCTCGCCGGGACAAGGGGGAGATACGCAGTATTTT.

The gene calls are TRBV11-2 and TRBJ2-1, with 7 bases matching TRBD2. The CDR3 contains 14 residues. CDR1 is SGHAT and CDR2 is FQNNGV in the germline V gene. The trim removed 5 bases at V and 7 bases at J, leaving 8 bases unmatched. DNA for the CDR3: TGTGCCAGCAGCCTCACTAGCGCAGGAAATGAGCAGTTCTTC. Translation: CASSLTSAGNEQFF.

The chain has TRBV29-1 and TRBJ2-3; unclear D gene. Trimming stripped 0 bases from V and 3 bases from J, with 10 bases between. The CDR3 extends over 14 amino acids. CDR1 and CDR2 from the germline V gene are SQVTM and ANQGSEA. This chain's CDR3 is CSVEDWKITDTQYF. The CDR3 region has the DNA TGCAGCGTTGAAGATTGGAAGATTACAGATACGCAGTATTTT.

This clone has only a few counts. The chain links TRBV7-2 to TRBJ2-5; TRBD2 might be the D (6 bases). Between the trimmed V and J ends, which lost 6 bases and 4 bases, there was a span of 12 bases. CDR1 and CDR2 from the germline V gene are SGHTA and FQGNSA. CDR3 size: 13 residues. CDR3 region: CASRRAGSETQYF. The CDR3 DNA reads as TGTGCCAGCAGGAGGGCGGGGTCAGAGACCCAGTACTTC.

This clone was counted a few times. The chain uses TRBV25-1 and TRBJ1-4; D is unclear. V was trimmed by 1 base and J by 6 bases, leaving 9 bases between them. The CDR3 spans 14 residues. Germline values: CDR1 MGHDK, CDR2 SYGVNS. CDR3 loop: CASSEFGRDEKLFF. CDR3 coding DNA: TGTGCCAGCAGTGAATTCGGGAGAGATGAAAAACTGTTTTTT.

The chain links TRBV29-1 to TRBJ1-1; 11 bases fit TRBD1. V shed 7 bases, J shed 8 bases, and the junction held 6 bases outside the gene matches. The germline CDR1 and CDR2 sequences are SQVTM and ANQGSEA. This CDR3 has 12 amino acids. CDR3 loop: CSAVGQGEEAFF. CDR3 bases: TGCAGCGCTGTGGGACAGGGGGAGGAAGCTTTCTTT.

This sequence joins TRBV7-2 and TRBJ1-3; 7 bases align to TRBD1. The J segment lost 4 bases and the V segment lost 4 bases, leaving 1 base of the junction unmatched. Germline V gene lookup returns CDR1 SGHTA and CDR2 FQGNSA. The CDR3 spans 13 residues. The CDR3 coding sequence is TGTGCCAGCAGCTGGGACAGCGGAAACACCATATATTTT. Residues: CASSWDSGNTIYF.

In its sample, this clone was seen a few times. The CDR3 protein is CASRNRGGYTF. The CDR3 coding sequence is TGTGCCAGCAGGAACAGAGGGGGCTACACCTTC. This chain links TRBV9 with TRBJ1-2; D uncertain. The germline gives CDR1 SGDLS, CDR2 YYNGEE. The CDR3 loop spans 11 amino acids. V was clipped by 5 bases and J by 8 bases, with 10 bases between them.

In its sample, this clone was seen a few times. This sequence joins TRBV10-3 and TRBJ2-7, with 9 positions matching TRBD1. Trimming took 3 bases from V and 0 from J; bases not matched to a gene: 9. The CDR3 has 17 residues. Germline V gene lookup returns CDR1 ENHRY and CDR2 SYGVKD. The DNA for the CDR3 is TGTGCCATCAGTGACAGGAGCGGGGACAGGGCCTCCTACGAGCAGTACTTC. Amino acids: CAISDRSGDRASYEQYF.

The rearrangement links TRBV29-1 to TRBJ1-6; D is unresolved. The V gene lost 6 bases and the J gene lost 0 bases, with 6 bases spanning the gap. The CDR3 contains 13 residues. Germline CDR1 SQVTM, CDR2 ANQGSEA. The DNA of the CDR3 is TGCAGCGTCCGAGCCTCCTATAATTCACCCCTCCACTTT. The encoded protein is CSVRASYNSPLHF.

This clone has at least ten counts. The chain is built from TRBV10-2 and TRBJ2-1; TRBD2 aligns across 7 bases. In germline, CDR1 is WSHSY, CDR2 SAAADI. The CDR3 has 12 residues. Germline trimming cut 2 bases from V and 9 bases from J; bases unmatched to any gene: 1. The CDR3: CASSETGGEQFF. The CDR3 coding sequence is TGCGCCAGCAGTGAGACGGGGGGTGAGCAGTTCTTC.

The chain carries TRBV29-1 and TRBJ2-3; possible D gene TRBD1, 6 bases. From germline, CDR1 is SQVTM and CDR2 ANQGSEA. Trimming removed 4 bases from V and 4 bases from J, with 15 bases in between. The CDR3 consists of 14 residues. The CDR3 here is CSVVFTGTPDTQYF. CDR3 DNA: TGCAGCGTTGTTTTCACAGGGACCCCAGATACGCAGTATTTT.